The clone carrying this T cell receptor (beta chain) was recorded once. What it binds is unknown. This CDR3 spans 15 amino acids. Germline CDR1 is MDHEN and CDR2 is SYDVKM. The germline V and J ends were trimmed by 2 bases and 5 bases, with 15 bases remaining between them. The data were taken from a study of somatic mutations in cytotoxic T cells in rheumatoid arthritis. The study, taken as a whole, reports: Of more than 55 patients, 7 to 9 had a largest CD8+ clone that exceeded 20% of CD8+ cells. Clonality measured in CD8+ T cells did not differ significantly between rheumatoid arthritis patients and age-matched healthy controls.

TCRdb's table, derived via immunoSEQ multiplex PCR, lists solely in-frame clones and lacks some. The sample contains 4,000 or so clones, around 80% of which appear only once. The sequencing sample was made of CD8+ T cells sorted from blood. The V gene is TRBV28, the J gene TRBJ2-5; possibly TRBD1 for D (6 bases). The clonotype originates from an older woman with rheumatoid arthritis. In DNA form, the CDR3 reads TGTGCCAGCAGTTTAGGATTGGACAGTCAGGAGACCCAGTACTTC. Its protein product is CASSLGLDSQETQYF. The whole variable domain, filled in from reference TRBV28 and TRBJ2-5, reads DVKVTQSSRYLVKRTGEKVFLECVQDMDHENMFWYRQDPGLGLRLIYFSYDVKMKEKGDIPEGYSVSREKKERFSLILESASTNQTSMYLCASSLGLDSQETQYFGPGTRLLVL.